The 10 T cell receptor beta chains below all came from one sample that was sequenced in a study of blood T cell repertoires in COVID-19. Repertoires were generated with immunoSEQ multiplex PCR, while TCRdb's copy carries only in-frame clones and drops some. The table includes 290,000 or so clones, about nine tenths detected once. Sequenced material: peripheral blood. These receptors were collected from a man younger than 35 with active or convalescent COVID-19.

V and J are TRBV21-1 and TRBJ2-7; TRBD2 was called by the table and not checked on the DNA. TRBV21-1 is a pseudogene locus. The CDR3 runs 15 residues. The DNA for the CDR3 is TGTGCCAGCAGCAAAGCGCGGAAGGTTCCCTACGAGCAGTACTTC. Its translation is CASSKARKVPYEQYF.

This sequence joins TRBV2 and TRBJ2-3, with a possible D match to TRBD2 (5 bases). The CDR3 has 15 amino acids. Trimming cost V 1 base and J 2 bases, with 10 bases left between them. Germline V CDR1 and CDR2: SNHLY, FYNNEI. CDR3 sequence reads: CASSEEAAATDTQYF. The CDR3 DNA sequence: TGTGCCAGCAGTGAAGAGGCAGCGGCCACAGATACGCAGTATTTT.

The chain links TRBV4-3 to TRBJ2-2; possible D gene TRBD1, 6 bases. The CDR3 length is 15 residues. The germline V gene has CDR1 LGHNA and CDR2 YSLEER. Trimming left V 3 bases short and J 4 bases short, with 12 bases between. The CDR3: CASSHGDRSTGELFF. The CDR3 coding sequence is TGCGCCAGCAGCCACGGAGACAGGAGCACCGGGGAGCTGTTTTTT.

V and J are TRBV9 and TRBJ2-2; D unresolved. Per germline, CDR1 SGDLS and CDR2 YYNGEE. The CDR3 totals 14 residues. V was cut by 5 bases and J by 4 bases, with 12 bases left in between. CDR3 loop: CASRVGSVTGELFF. CDR3 coding DNA: TGTGCCAGCAGGGTCGGGTCGGTCACCGGGGAGCTGTTTTTT.

The chain combines TRBV6-1 with TRBJ1-5, with 10 bases matching TRBD1. J was trimmed by 6 bases and V by 4 bases; bases with no gene match: 9. This CDR3 has 16 residues. The germline CDR1 and CDR2 sequences are MNHNS and SASEGT. CDR3 protein: CASSAGTGVSTQPQHF. The CDR3 DNA reads as TGTGCCAGCAGTGCCGGGACAGGGGTTAGTACTCAGCCCCAGCATTTT.

The chain couples TRBV2 to TRBJ1-2; 7 nucleotides match TRBD1. This CDR3 contains 15 residues. From germline, CDR1 is SNHLY and CDR2 FYNNEI. With 1 base clipped from V and 5 bases from J, the junction kept 7 bases outside the gene matches. Here the CDR3 DNA reads TGTGCCAGCAGTGAAGAGGGACAGTCAACTTATGGCTACACCTTC. This sequence encodes CASSEEGQSTYGYTF.

J is TRBJ1-5 and V is TRBV18, with TRBD1 identical over 8 bases. CDR1 and CDR2 from the germline V gene are KGHSH and LQKENI. With 5 bases clipped from V and 5 bases from J, the junction kept 2 bases outside the gene matches. The length of the CDR3 is 13 residues. This CDR3 is CASSVQGDQPQHF. In DNA, the CDR3 is TGTGCCAGCTCAGTACAGGGGGATCAGCCCCAGCATTTT.

The chain carries TRBV13 and TRBJ1-5; 9 bases line up with TRBD1. Germline V gene lookup returns CDR1 PRHDT and CDR2 FYEKMQ (reference sequence). J gave up 3 bases and V 8 bases, and 5 bases lay outside the gene matches. The CDR3 length is 14 residues. Written as DNA, the CDR3 is TGTGCCAGCCAACGACAGGGGGACAATCAGCCCCAGCATTTT. Encoded protein: CASQRQGDNQPQHF.

V is TRBV6-2 or TRBV6-3 and J is TRBJ1-2, with D unclear. The CDR3 length is 14 residues. The V and J ends lost 2 bases and 6 bases respectively, with 13 bases between them. Germline V gene lookup returns CDR1 MNHEY and CDR2 SVGEGT. The CDR3 spells CASSYIRGENGYTF. The CDR3 DNA follows: TGTGCCAGCAGTTACATACGAGGTGAAAATGGCTACACCTTC.

The gene calls are TRBV7-6 and TRBJ1-1, with 8 nucleotides matching TRBD1. Germline CDR1 reads SGHVS; CDR2 reads FNYEAQ. V lost 2 bases, J lost 3 bases, and 5 bases stayed unmatched. The CDR3 has 15 amino acids. The DNA for the CDR3 is TGTGCCAGCAGCTTAAGGACAGGGAGGTACACTGAAGCTTTCTTT. Encoded protein: CASSLRTGRYTEAFF. Full variable domain (outside the CDR3, taken from reference TRBV7-6 and TRBJ1-1): GAGVSQSPRYKVTKRGQDVALRCDPISGHVSLYWYRQALGQGPEFLTYFNYEAQQDKSGLPNDRFSAERPEGSISTLTIQRTEQRDSAMYRCASSLRTGRYTEAFFGQGTRLTVV.